These 5 T cell receptor beta chains share one sample of origin, sequenced in a study of technical replicates of blood from several donors. TCRdb keeps only in-frame clones here, not all; method: immunoSEQ multiplex PCR. Of roughly 100,000 clones in the sample, approximately 94% are singletons; the top ten hold 0.2% to 0.25%. Sequencing used T cells isolated from PBMCs. The receptors were sampled from a human donor in good health.

The chain joins TRBV30 to TRBJ1-1, with D perhaps matching TRBD1 (5 bases). The CDR3 has 13 residues. Germline loops: CDR1 GTSNPN, CDR2 SVGIG (reference sequence). V was trimmed by 0 bases and J by 5 bases, leaving 10 bases between them. The CDR3: CAWSVGRQTEAFF. The CDR3 region has the DNA TGTGCCTGGAGTGTAGGTCGACAGACTGAAGCTTTCTTT.

The rearrangement uses TRBV7-3 and TRBJ2-6; D possibly corresponds to TRBD2 (5 bases). CDR1 is SGHTA, CDR2 FQGTGA, per germline. Trimming removed 5 bases at V and 0 bases at J, with 14 bases between. The CDR3 extends over 17 amino acids. The DNA for the CDR3 is TGTGCCAGCAGCCCGCCGGTGGGGAGCTCTGGGGCCAACGTCCTGACTTTC. It specifies CASSPPVGSSGANVLTF.

The chain carries TRBV5-1 and TRBJ2-7; D is perhaps TRBD1 (6 bases). The CDR3 totals 17 residues. Per the germline V gene, CDR1 is SGHRS and CDR2 is YFSETQ. V was trimmed by 0 bases and J by 4 bases, leaving 20 bases between them. The chain's CDR3 is CASSLGAGALPIYEQYF. In DNA form, the CDR3 reads TGCGCCAGCAGCTTGGGAGCAGGGGCTCTCCCAATATACGAGCAGTACTTC.

The V call is TRBV30, the J call TRBJ1-2; D call uncertain. The CDR3 has 11 amino acids. CDR1 and CDR2 from the germline V gene are GTSNPN and SVGIG (reference sequence). With 5 bases removed from V and 4 bases from J, the gap between germline ends came to 8 bases. The CDR3 sequence: CAWEVGYGYTF. The CDR3, as DNA: TGTGCCTGGGAGGTTGGCTATGGCTACACCTTC.

The V and J genes are TRBV6-5 and TRBJ1-3; 7 bases agree with TRBD1. V lost 6 bases to trimming and J lost 3 bases; unmatched junction nucleotides: 5. The CDR3 length is 14 residues. Looked up from germline, CDR1 is MNHEY and CDR2 is SVGAGI. CDR3 residues: CASRQGTVGNTIYF. The CDR3 DNA follows: TGTGCCAGCAGACAAGGGACAGTTGGAAACACCATATATTTT.